Listed below are T cell receptor beta chains from one sample, sequenced in a study of vaccination and CD4 T cells after COVID-19. Their target antigens are unknown. TCRdb passed the PCR reads through MiXCR, listing each CDR3 protein once. The sample lists over 9,500 distinct CDR3 sequences, under 50% occurring once. The sample consisted of CD4+ T cells from blood, cultured in vitro. The receptor source for this set is a human donor who had recovered from COVID-19. The conserved cysteine and the conserved F or W are not part of the CDR3 here. A row's size may be missing; if present it is once, few, many or a size class.

>TRBJ1-1|TRBV28|few
ASSRAGAGRTEAF
>TRBJ2-1|TRBV15|few
ATSRDRGGEQF
>TRBJ1-6|TRBV6-1|few
ASSRDLAYNSPLH
>TRBJ1-3|TRBV6-1|.
ASGGFGGNAIY
>TRBJ2-1|TRBV28|.
ASSRPGAPYNEQF
>TRBJ2-1|TRBV6-5|.
ASSYFDRGRRNEQF
>TRBJ2-1|TRBV7-8|.
ASSLVPRGSSYNEQF
>TRBJ2-2|TRBV2|few
ASTENTGELF
>TRBJ2-5|TRBV20-1|.
SAIQWVSQETQY
>TRBJ2-7|TRBV2|.
ASVLQGAVEQY
>TRBJ2-3|TRBV7-6|few
ASSLGGTSGRVTDTQY
>TRBJ2-7|TRBV6-5|few
ASSYLSGRSSYEQY
>TRBJ2-2|TRBV23-1|.
ASSQSLGTGELF
>TRBJ2-2|TRBV10-1|few
ASSLLRLAVTGELF
>TRBJ2-1|TRBV5-1|once
ASSSDRVNEQF
>TRBJ1-5|TRBV18|few
ASSPPEGANQPQH
>TRBJ1-6|TRBV5-1|.
ASSLWTGLGSPLH
>TRBJ2-2|TRBV24-1|few
ATRSGTGGTGELF
>TRBJ1-5|TRBV7-9|.
ASSLASGTGLGQPQH
>TRBJ1-1|TRBV10-3|.
ATARTTGVNTEAF
>TRBJ2-7|TRBV6-5|.
ASSYENEQY
>TRBJ2-7|TRBV28|once
ASSLFTSASEQY
>TRBJ2-7|TRBV20-1|.
SARTKNYEQY